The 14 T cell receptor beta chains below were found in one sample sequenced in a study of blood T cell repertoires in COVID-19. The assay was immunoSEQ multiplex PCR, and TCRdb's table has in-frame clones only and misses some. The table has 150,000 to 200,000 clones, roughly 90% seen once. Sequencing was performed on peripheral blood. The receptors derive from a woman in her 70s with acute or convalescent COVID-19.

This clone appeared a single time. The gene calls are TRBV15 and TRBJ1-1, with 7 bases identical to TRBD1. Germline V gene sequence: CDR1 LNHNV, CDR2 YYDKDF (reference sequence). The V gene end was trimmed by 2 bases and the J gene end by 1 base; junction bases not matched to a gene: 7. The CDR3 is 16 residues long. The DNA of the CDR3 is TGTGCCACCAGCAGAAAAAGAACAGGGGAGAACACTGAAGCTTTCTTT. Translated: CATSRKRTGENTEAFF.

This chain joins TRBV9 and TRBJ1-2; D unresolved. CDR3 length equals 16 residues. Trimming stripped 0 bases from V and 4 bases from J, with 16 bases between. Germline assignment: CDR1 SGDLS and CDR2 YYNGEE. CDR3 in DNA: TGTGCCAGCAGCGTAGGTCGCGTACAGCAAGGCTATGGCTACACCTTC. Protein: CASSVGRVQQGYGYTF.

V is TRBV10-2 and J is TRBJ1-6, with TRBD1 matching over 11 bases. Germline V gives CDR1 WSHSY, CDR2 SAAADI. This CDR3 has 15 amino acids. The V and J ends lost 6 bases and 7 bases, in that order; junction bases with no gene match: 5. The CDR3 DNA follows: TGCGCCAGCAGCGGACAGGGGGCGCAGAATTCACCCCTCCACTTT. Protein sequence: CASSGQGAQNSPLHF.

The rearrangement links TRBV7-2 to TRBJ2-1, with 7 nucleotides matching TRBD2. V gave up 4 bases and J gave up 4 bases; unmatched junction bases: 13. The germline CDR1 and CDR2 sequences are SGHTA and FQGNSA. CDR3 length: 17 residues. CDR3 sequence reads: CASSSLLRGGVYNEQFF. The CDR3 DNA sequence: TGTGCCAGCAGCTCCCTGCTTAGGGGAGGGGTTTACAATGAGCAGTTCTTC.

The CDR3: CASSLSRDSVYYGYTF. As DNA, the CDR3 is TGTGCCAGCAGTTTGAGCCGGGACAGTGTGTACTATGGCTACACCTTC. The chain employs TRBV6-5 and TRBJ1-2; 7 bases match TRBD1. Germline V CDR1 and CDR2: MNHEY, SVGAGI. The V and J ends lost 4 bases and 3 bases, in that order; junction bases with no gene match: 11. The CDR3 sequence is 16 residues long.

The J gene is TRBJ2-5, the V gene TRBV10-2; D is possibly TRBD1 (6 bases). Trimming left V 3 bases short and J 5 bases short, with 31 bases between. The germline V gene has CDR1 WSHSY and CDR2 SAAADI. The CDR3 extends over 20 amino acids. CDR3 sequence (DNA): TGCGCCAGCAGTGAATCGTTCGGACAGTGGGGCTGCATGCTGTTGGAGACCCAGTACTTC. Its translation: CASSESFGQWGCMLLETQYF.

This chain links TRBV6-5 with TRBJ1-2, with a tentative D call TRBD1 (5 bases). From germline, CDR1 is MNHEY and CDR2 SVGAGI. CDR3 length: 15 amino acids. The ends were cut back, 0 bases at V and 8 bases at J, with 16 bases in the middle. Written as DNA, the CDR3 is TGTGCCAGCAGTTACTCGATTTCAGGGAGGGACGGCTACACCTTC. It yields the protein CASSYSISGRDGYTF.

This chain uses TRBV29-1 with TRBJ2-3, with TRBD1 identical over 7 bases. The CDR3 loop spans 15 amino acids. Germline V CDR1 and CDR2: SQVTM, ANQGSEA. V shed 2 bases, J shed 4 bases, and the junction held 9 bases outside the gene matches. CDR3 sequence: CSVELNQGVSDTQYF. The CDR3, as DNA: TGCAGCGTTGAACTCAACCAGGGGGTCTCAGATACGCAGTATTTT.

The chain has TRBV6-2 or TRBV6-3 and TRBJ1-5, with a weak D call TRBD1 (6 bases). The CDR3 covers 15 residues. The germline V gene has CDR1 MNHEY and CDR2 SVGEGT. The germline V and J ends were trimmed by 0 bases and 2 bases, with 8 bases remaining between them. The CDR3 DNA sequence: TGTGCCAGCAGTTACTCCAGGGGAGGCAATCAGCCCCAGCATTTT. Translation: CASSYSRGGNQPQHF.

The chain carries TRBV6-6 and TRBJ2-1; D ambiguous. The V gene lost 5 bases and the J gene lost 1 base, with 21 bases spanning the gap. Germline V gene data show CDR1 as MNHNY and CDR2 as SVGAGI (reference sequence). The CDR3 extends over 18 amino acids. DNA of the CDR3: TGTGCCAGCAGTCTGGGCTCCTTGGCGTCCACTTCCTACAATGAGCAGTTCTTC. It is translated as CASSLGSLASTSYNEQFF.

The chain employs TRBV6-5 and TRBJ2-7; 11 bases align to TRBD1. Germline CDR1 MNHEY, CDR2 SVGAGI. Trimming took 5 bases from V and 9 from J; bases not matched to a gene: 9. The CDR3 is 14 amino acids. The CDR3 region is CASSSPGQGDSQYF. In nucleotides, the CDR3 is TGTGCCAGCAGTAGTCCGGGACAGGGGGATTCGCAGTACTTC.

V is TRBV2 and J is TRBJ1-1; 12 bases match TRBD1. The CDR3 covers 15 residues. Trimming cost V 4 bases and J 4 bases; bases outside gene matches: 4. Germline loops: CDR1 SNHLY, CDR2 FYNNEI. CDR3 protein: CASSGDRGLVTEAFF. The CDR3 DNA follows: TGTGCCAGCAGTGGGGACAGGGGGCTAGTCACTGAAGCTTTCTTT.

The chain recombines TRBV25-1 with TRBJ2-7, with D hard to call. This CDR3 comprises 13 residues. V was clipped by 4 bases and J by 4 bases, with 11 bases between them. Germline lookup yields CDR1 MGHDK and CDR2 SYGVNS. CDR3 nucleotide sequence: TGTGCCAGCAGTGCGAACAAGAGGTACGAGCAGTACTTC. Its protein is CASSANKRYEQYF.

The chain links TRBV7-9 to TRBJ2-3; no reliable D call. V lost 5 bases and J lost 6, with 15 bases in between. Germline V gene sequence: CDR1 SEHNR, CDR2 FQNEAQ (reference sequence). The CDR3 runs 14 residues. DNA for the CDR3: TGTGCCAGCAGCGACGACGGAGTTGCGGATACGCAGTATTTT. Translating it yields CASSDDGVADTQYF.